This TCR beta chain was obtained from a study of T cells in narcolepsy. Here immunoSEQ multiplex PCR was the method, and the copy in TCRdb shows in-frame clones only, minus some. In the table there are approximately 38,000 clones, around 87% of which are singletons. Regarding the study as a whole: Same-patient CSF and blood CD4+ T cell clonotypes included HCRT-specific and TRIB2-specific autoreactive ones. In some patient and control memory CD4+ samples, autoreactive clones were absent.

The CDR3 runs to 16 residues. V lost 3 bases to trimming and J lost 4 bases; unmatched junction nucleotides: 5. Germline CDR1 and CDR2: LGHNA and YNFKEQ. A word on this clone: Its antigen is unidentified.

The sequencing input was CD45RA- memory CD4+ T cells from PBMCs. The clonotype originates from a human donor with narcolepsy. The genes are TRBV4-2 and TRBJ2-1; 11 bases agree with TRBD1. CDR3: CASSHTGTGGYNEQFF. Written as DNA, the CDR3 is TGTGCCAGCAGCCATACCGGGACAGGGGGATACAATGAGCAGTTCTTC.